Each of the 13 T cell receptor beta chains below was sequenced from the same sample in a study of T cells in Graves' hyperthyroidism and ophthalmopathy. Amplification targeted TCR beta CDR3 regions from RNA transcripts. Primed by the HTBI set, a first-round RT-PCR was run on the TCR CDR3. TCRdb reprocessed the multiplex PCR reads via MiXCR and lists one record per CDR3 protein. Of 500,000 to 650,000 distinct CDR3 sequences in the sample, roughly 15% were seen once. The sample taken for sequencing was blood. These receptors originate from a woman between 50 and 59 years old with Graves' ophthalmopathy.

The chain couples TRBV7-3 to TRBJ2-1; 7 positions agree with TRBD2. The CDR3 consists of 13 residues. V lost 3 bases, J lost 8 bases, and 4 bases stayed unmatched. The V gene's germline CDR1 is SGHTA and CDR2 FQGTGA. The CDR3 DNA follows: TGTGCCAGCAGCTTTGGCGGGAGTGATGAGCAGTTCTTC. It yields the protein CASSFGGSDEQFF. The full variable domain, its missing parts supplied by reference TRBV7-3 and TRBJ2-1, is GAGVSQTPSNKVTEKGKYVELRCDPISGHTALYWYRQSLGQGPEFLIYFQGTGAADDSGLPNDRFFAVRPEGSVSTLKIQRTERGDSAVYLCASSFGGSDEQFFGPGTRLTVL.

This rearrangement joins TRBV7-8 to TRBJ2-3; a possible D gene is TRBD2 (5 bases). CDR1 and CDR2 (germline): SGHVS, FQNEAQ. This CDR3 is 13 amino acids long. Trimming stripped 5 bases from V and 6 bases from J, with 12 bases between. The CDR3 region is CASSQTKSDTQYF. For the CDR3, the DNA is TGTGCCAGCAGCCAGACTAAGTCGGATACGCAGTATTTT.

This clonotype was seen ten or more times. V is TRBV6-2 or TRBV6-3 and J is TRBJ2-1; possibly TRBD2 for D (6 bases). CDR1 is MNHEY, CDR2 SVGEGT, per germline. The CDR3 spans 14 residues. The V end was cut by 7 bases, the J end by 5 bases, with 15 bases between. CDR3 amino acids: CASTRDFANNEQFF. The CDR3 DNA follows: TGTGCCAGCACCCGGGACTTTGCCAACAATGAGCAGTTCTTC.

The V gene is TRBV6-1, the J gene TRBJ1-2; 9 nucleotides line up with TRBD1. Trimming at V came to 3 bases and at J to 1 base, leaving 6 bases not matched to a gene. Per the germline V gene, CDR1 is MNHNS and CDR2 is SASEGT. The CDR3 has 16 amino acids. DNA of the CDR3: TGTGCCAGCAGTGAGTACACAGGGGGCGTTAACTATGGCTACACCTTC. Protein: CASSEYTGGVNYGYTF.

This clonotype has ten or more counts. The chain employs TRBV15 and TRBJ2-5, with D perhaps assigned TRBD1 or TRBD2 (5 bases each). The V and J ends lost 0 bases and 5 bases respectively, with 16 bases between them. The CDR3 is made up of 16 amino acids. Germline V CDR1 and CDR2: LNHNV, YYDKDF (reference sequence). The CDR3 DNA follows: TGTGCCACCAGCAGAGATCAACAAAGGGGCGGGGAGACCCAGTACTTC. As protein: CATSRDQQRGGETQYF.

The chain uses TRBV7-6 and TRBJ2-3; 10 bases are a match to TRBD2. The trim removed 5 bases at V and 5 bases at J, leaving 16 bases unmatched. The CDR3 length is 18 residues. Germline values: CDR1 SGHVS, CDR2 FNYEAQ. CDR3 region: CASSHTSRASGSRDTQYF. The CDR3 DNA reads as TGTGCCAGCAGCCATACTTCCCGGGCTAGCGGGAGCCGAGATACGCAGTATTTT.

V and J are TRBV9 and TRBJ2-5; TRBD2 is a possible D gene (5 bases). The V gene's germline CDR1 is SGDLS and CDR2 YYNGEE. Deletions cut 0 bases from V and 1 base from J, with 7 bases between. This CDR3 has 14 amino acids. This chain's CDR3 is CASSVDSAQETQYF. In nucleotides, the CDR3 is TGTGCCAGCAGCGTAGATAGCGCCCAAGAGACCCAGTACTTC.

There are many counts of this clonotype. The V call is TRBV7-9, the J call TRBJ1-2; D ambiguous. V was cut by 1 base and J by 4 bases, with 4 bases left in between. Germline lookup yields CDR1 SEHNR and CDR2 FQNEAQ (reference sequence). This CDR3 comprises 12 residues. The CDR3 protein is CASSLEVYGYTF. The CDR3 region has the DNA TGTGCCAGCAGCTTAGAGGTCTATGGCTACACCTTC.

This clonotype was found a few times. The CDR3 DNA follows: TGTGCCAGCAGCATAGGGACAGGAGATAATGAAAAACTGTTTTTT. Its protein is CASSIGTGDNEKLFF. V is TRBV7-9 and J is TRBJ1-4, with 8 bases matching TRBD1. Losses at the gene ends were 5 bases for V and 4 bases for J; bases not matched to a gene: 6. CDR1 SEHNR and CDR2 FQNEAQ come from the germline V gene (reference sequence). The CDR3 is 15 residues long.

The table lists this clonotype with a few counts. The chain joins TRBV10-3 to TRBJ2-5; D gene unclear. CDR3 length equals 13 residues. The germline V and J ends were trimmed by 2 bases and 12 bases, with 16 bases remaining between them. Per germline, CDR1 ENHRY and CDR2 SYGVKD. CDR3 DNA: TGTGCCATCAGTGAGGGCCCAGAATCGACGAAGTACTTC. Encoded protein: CAISEGPESTKYF.

The chain is built from TRBV3-1 and TRBJ1-2, with TRBD1 matching 8 bases. Per the germline V gene, CDR1 is LGHDT and CDR2 is YNNKEL (reference sequence). Unmatched junction bases numbered 6, after V lost 3 bases and J lost 3 bases. The CDR3 sequence is 15 residues long. CDR3 sequence reads: CASSHSPGQDYGYTF. The CDR3 DNA is TGTGCCAGCAGCCATTCCCCGGGACAGGACTATGGCTACACCTTC.

This clonotype has at least ten counts. This chain links TRBV6-1 with TRBJ1-6; 9 bases fit TRBD1. After removal of 5 bases from V and 10 bases from J, the junction contained 6 bases not matched to a gene. Looked up from germline, CDR1 is MNHNS and CDR2 is SASEGT. This CDR3 region has 14 residues. The CDR3 nucleotides read TGTGCCAGCAGTCACCGGGACAGGGACTCACCCCTCCACTTT. Translation gives CASSHRDRDSPLHF.

This clonotype has a handful of counts. The V call is TRBV24-1, the J call TRBJ1-5, with 9 bases lining up with TRBD1. V shed 4 bases, J shed 6 bases, and the junction held 6 bases outside the gene matches. CDR1 and CDR2 (germline): KGHDR, SFDVKD. The CDR3 has 15 residues. The CDR3 is CATSEGDRDSQPQHF. CDR3 bases: TGTGCCACCAGTGAGGGGGACAGGGATAGTCAGCCCCAGCATTTT.